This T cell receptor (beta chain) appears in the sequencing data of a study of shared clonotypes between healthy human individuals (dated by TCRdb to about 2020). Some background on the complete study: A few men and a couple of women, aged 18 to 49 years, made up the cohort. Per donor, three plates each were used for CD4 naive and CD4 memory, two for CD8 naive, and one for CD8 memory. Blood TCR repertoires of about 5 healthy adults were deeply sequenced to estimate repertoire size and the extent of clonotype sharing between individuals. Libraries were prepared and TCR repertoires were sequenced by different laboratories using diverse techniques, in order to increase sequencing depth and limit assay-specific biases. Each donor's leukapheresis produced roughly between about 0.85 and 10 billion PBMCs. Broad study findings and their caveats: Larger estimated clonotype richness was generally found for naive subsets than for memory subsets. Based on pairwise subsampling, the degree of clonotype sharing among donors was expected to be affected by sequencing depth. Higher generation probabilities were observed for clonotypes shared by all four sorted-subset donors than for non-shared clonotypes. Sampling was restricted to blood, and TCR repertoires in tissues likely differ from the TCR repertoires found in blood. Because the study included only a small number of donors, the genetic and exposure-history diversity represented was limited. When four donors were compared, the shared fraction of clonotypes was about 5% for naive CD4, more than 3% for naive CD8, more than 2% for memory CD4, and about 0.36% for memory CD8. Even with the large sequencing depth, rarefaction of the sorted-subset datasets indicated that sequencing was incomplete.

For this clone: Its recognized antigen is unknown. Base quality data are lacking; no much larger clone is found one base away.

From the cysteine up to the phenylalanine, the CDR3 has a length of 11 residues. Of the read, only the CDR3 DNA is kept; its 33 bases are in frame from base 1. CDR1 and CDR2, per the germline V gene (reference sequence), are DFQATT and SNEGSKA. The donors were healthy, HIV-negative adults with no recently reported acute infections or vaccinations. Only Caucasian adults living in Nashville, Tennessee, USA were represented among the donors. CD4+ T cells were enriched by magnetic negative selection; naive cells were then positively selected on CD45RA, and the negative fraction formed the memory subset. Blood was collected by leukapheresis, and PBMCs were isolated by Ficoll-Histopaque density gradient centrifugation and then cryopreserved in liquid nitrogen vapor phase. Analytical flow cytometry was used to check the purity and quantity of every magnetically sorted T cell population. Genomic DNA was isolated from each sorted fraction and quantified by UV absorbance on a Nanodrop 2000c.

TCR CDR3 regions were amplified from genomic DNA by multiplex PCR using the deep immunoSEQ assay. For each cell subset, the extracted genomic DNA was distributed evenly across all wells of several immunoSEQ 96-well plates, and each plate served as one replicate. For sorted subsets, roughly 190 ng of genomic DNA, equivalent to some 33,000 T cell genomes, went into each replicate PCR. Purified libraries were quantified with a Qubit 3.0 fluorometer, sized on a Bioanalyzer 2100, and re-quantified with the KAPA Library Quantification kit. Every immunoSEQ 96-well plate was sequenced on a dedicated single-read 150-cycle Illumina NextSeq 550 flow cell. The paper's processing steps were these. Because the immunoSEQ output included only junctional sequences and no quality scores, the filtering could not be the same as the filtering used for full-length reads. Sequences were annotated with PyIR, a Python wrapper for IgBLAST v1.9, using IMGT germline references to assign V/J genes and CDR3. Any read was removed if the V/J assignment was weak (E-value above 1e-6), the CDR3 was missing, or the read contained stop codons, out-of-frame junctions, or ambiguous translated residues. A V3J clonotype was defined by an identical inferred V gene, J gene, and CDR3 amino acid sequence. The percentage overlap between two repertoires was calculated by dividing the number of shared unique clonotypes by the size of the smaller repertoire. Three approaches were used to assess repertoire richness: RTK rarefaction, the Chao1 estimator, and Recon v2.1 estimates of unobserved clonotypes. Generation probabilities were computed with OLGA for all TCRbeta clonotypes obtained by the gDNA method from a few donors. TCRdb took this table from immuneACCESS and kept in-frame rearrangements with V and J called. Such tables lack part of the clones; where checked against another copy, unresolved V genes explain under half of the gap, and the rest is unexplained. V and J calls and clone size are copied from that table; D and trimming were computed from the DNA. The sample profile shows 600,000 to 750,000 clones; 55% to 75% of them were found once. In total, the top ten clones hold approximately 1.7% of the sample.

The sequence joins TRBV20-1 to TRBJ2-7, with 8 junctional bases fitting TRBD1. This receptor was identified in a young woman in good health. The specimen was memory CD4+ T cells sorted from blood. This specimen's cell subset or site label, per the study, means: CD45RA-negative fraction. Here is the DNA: TGCAGGGGGGCACAGGGGGACGAGCAGTACTTC. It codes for CRGAQGDEQYF.